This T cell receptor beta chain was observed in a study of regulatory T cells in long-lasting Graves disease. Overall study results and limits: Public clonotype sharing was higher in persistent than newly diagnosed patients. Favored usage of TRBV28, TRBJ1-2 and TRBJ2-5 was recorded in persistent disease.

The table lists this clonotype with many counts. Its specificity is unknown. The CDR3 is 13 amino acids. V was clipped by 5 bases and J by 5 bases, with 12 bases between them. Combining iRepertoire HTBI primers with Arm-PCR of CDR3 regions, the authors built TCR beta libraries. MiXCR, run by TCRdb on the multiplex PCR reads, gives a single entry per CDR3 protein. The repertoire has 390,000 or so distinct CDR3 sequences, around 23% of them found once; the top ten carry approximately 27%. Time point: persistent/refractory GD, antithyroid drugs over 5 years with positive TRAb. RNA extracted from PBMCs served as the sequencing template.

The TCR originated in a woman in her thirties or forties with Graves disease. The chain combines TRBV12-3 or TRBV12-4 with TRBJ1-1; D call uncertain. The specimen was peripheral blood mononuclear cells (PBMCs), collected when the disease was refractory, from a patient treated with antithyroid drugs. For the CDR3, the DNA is TGTGCCAGCAGTGAACGGTGGCGGACTGAAGCTTTCTTT. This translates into CASSERWRTEAFF.